The 26 T cell receptor beta chains in this list originate from one sample, sequenced in a study of cytomegalovirus exposure and HLA in healthy donors. The PCR had 60 Vbeta and 13 Jbeta primers. The data were produced by immunoSEQ multiplex PCR, yet TCRdb's version contains in-frame clones alone and is incomplete. The sample includes 98,000 or so clones, 77% of them seen just once. Sequencing used PBMCs. The receptors originated from a female donor in good health and CMV-seronegative.

The V gene is TRBV6-5, the J gene TRBJ2-7, with TRBD2 as a possible D gene (5 bases). V lost 0 bases, J lost 0 bases, and 12 bases lay in between. Germline loops: CDR1 MNHEY, CDR2 SVGAGI. The CDR3 is 16 amino acids. In nucleotides, the CDR3 is TGTGCCAGCAGTTACTCGGCCCCTAGCCACTCCTACGAGCAGTACTTC. Its protein product is CASSYSAPSHSYEQYF.

This chain links TRBV27 with TRBJ1-5; D perhaps matches TRBD1 (5 bases). Germline CDR1 reads MNHEY; CDR2 reads SMNVEV (reference sequence). The CDR3 sequence is 14 residues long. Between the trimmed V and J ends, which lost 6 bases and 7 bases, there was a span of 16 bases. CDR3 protein: CASSTSPGLQPQHF. The CDR3 region has the DNA TGTGCCAGCAGCACCTCTCCAGGGCTACAGCCCCAGCATTTT.

This sequence joins TRBV5-1 and TRBJ1-6, with D tentatively TRBD1 (5 bases). The CDR3 spans 15 residues. The germline V and J ends were trimmed by 1 base and 7 bases, with 12 bases remaining between them. Germline CDR1 reads SGHRS; CDR2 reads YFSETQ. CDR3 in amino acids: CASSLRPQENSPLHF. The CDR3 DNA reads TGCGCCAGCAGCTTGCGTCCACAGGAAAATTCACCCCTCCACTTT. Full variable domain (rest looked up from reference TRBV5-1 and TRBJ1-6): KAGVTQTPRYLIKTRGQQVTLSCSPISGHRSVSWYQQTPGQGLQFLFEYFSETQRNKGNFPGRFSGRQFSNSRSEMNVSTLELGDSALYLCASSLRPQENSPLHFGNGTRLTVT.

The J gene is TRBJ1-6, the V gene TRBV5-6; TRBD1 matches at 9 bases. CDR3 size: 15 residues. CDR1 and CDR2 from the germline V gene are SGHDT and YYEEEE. With 1 base clipped from V and 7 bases from J, the junction kept 3 bases outside the gene matches. This chain's CDR3 is CASSLQGQGNSPLHF. The DNA of the CDR3 is TGTGCCAGCAGCTTGCAGGGACAGGGAAATTCACCCCTCCACTTT.

This sequence joins TRBV5-6 and TRBJ1-1; 11 positions agree with TRBD1. J gave up 4 bases and V 4 bases, and 3 bases lay outside the gene matches. From germline, CDR1 is SGHDT and CDR2 YYEEEE. CDR3 length: 14 amino acids. DNA of the CDR3: TGTGCCAGCAGCGAAGGGACAGGGGGCACTGAAGCTTTCTTT. This sequence encodes CASSEGTGGTEAFF.

The chain has TRBV7-9 and TRBJ2-2, with a weak D call TRBD2 (7 bases). CDR1 is SEHNR and CDR2 is FQNEAQ in the germline V gene (reference sequence). The CDR3 length is 17 residues. V lost 5 bases and J 1 base, leaving 17 bases between the germline ends. This CDR3 is CASSRLRGAGNTGELFF. CDR3 coding DNA: TGTGCCAGCAGCCGCCTTCGGGGGGCAGGGAACACCGGGGAGCTGTTTTTT.

V and J are TRBV29-1 and TRBJ2-3; 9 bases are a match to TRBD2. There are 13 residues in the CDR3. From germline, CDR1 is SQVTM and CDR2 ANQGSEA. The junction had 7 bases not matched to a gene; V was cut back by 6 bases and J by 6 bases. Here the CDR3 reads CSVLAGDWDTQYF. For the CDR3, the DNA is TGCAGCGTCTTAGCGGGAGACTGGGATACGCAGTATTTT.

This rearrangement joins TRBV6-5 to TRBJ2-7, with D unclear. Germline CDR1 is MNHEY and CDR2 is SVGAGI. The CDR3 has 12 amino acids. V gave up 6 bases and J gave up 3 bases, with 9 bases separating them. The CDR3 protein is CASSTEGYEQYF. CDR3 nucleotides: TGTGCCAGCAGCACAGAAGGCTACGAGCAGTACTTC.

The rearrangement links TRBV4-1 to TRBJ1-5; no firm D call. CDR1 and CDR2 (germline): MGHRA, YSYEKL. V lost 0 bases and J 6 bases, leaving 9 bases between the germline ends. The CDR3 has 14 amino acids. The CDR3 sequence is CASSQDSPGQPQHF. The CDR3, as DNA: TGCGCCAGCAGCCAAGATTCCCCGGGTCAGCCCCAGCATTTT.

The chain uses TRBV27 and TRBJ2-1; 11 nucleotides agree with TRBD2. CDR3 length equals 16 residues. V lost 2 bases to trimming and J lost 4 bases; unmatched junction nucleotides: 4. From germline, CDR1 is MNHEY and CDR2 SMNVEV (reference sequence). CDR3 DNA sequence: TGTGCCAGCAGTTTAACTAGCGGGAGTAGGTACAATGAGCAGTTCTTC. It is translated as CASSLTSGSRYNEQFF.

This CDR3 is CSAGTVTEAFF. The CDR3, as DNA: TGCAGCGCGGGGACAGTTACTGAAGCTTTCTTT. This sequence joins TRBV29-1 and TRBJ1-1; 7 bases agree with TRBD1. This CDR3 region has 11 residues. V trimming: 7 bases; J trimming: 5 bases; junction bases outside the gene matches: 4. Per germline, CDR1 SQVTM and CDR2 ANQGSEA.

This clone was observed a handful of times. The CDR3 here is CASSLGLSGTDTQYF. CDR3 coding DNA: TGTGCCAGCAGCTTGGGACTGTCAGGCACAGATACGCAGTATTTT. The rearrangement links TRBV5-4 to TRBJ2-3; D unclear. The V gene lost 0 bases and the J gene lost 1 base, with 9 bases spanning the gap. The CDR3 runs to 15 residues. Germline V gives CDR1 SGHNT, CDR2 YYREEE (reference sequence).

The chain's CDR3 is CASSRQGLNTEAFF. CDR3 sequence (DNA): TGTGCCAGCAGCCGACAGGGTTTGAACACTGAAGCTTTCTTT. The rearrangement joins TRBV7-2 to TRBJ1-1; 7 bases align to TRBD1. CDR1 is SGHTA, CDR2 FQGNSA, per germline. The CDR3 runs 14 residues. V was pared by 5 bases and J by 0 bases, with 3 bases of the junction left unmatched.

This clone came up once. The chain uses TRBV11-3 and TRBJ2-3, with 9 bases aligning to TRBD2. Germline CDR1 is SGHNT and CDR2 is YENEEA. V was clipped by 3 bases and J by 4 bases; unmatched bases: 11. The CDR3 contains 17 residues. In DNA form, the CDR3 reads TGTGCCAGCAGCTTGGGTCTAGCGGGGACCCGAGCAGATACGCAGTATTTT. Translation gives CASSLGLAGTRADTQYF.

The rearrangement uses TRBV19 and TRBJ2-2; D gene ambiguous. The CDR3 is made up of 16 amino acids. Trimming shortened V by 7 bases and J by 0 bases, and 15 bases separated the two germline ends. Germline V CDR1 and CDR2: LNHDA, SQIVND (reference sequence). CDR3 region: CASTRWAPPNTGELFF. The CDR3 DNA reads TGTGCCAGTACAAGGTGGGCACCTCCGAACACCGGGGAGCTGTTTTTT.

The J gene is TRBJ1-1, the V gene TRBV11-3; the match to TRBD1 covers 9 bases. CDR3 length equals 15 residues. V shed 4 bases, J shed 1 base, and the junction held 4 bases outside the gene matches. The germline V gene encodes CDR1 SGHNT and CDR2 YENEEA. The CDR3 DNA reads TGTGCCAGCAGCTCCGGACAGGGGAGGAACACTGAAGCTTTCTTT. Its translation: CASSSGQGRNTEAFF. Complete variable domain (other parts from reference TRBV11-3 and TRBJ1-1): EAGVVQSPRYKIIEKKQPVAFWCNPISGHNTLYWYLQNLGQGPELLIRYENEEAVDDSQLPKDRFSAERLKGVDSTLKIQPAELGDSAVYLCASSSGQGRNTEAFFGQGTRLTVV.

This clone appeared a few times. The chain is built from TRBV2 and TRBJ1-6; 9 nucleotides agree with TRBD1. V dropped 8 bases and J dropped 0; count of bases not matched to a gene: 17. CDR3 length equals 20 residues. Germline lookup yields CDR1 SNHLY and CDR2 FYNNEI. DNA of the CDR3: TGTGCCAGCCGGGGACAGGGAAAGGGAGGGACCAGCTCCTATAATTCACCCCTCCACTTT. This gives the protein CASRGQGKGGTSSYNSPLHF. The full variable domain, rest sourced from reference TRBV2 and TRBJ1-6, is EPEVTQTPSHQVTQMGQEVILRCVPISNHLYFYWYRQILGQKVEFLVSFYNNEISEKSEIFDDQFSVERPDGSNFTLKIRSTKLEDSAMYFCASRGQGKGGTSSYNSPLHFGNGTRLTVT.

This chain's CDR3 is CASRFGVGAPNTGELFF. The CDR3 DNA sequence: TGTGCCAGCAGGTTTGGGGTAGGGGCTCCGAACACCGGGGAGCTGTTTTTT. This chain links TRBV27 with TRBJ2-2, with D perhaps TRBD1 (5 bases). V lost 6 bases and J lost 0, with 17 bases in between. This CDR3 is 17 amino acids long. CDR1 and CDR2 from the germline V gene are MNHEY and SMNVEV (reference sequence).

J is TRBJ1-2 and V is TRBV7-2; tentatively, D is TRBD1 (5 bases). The CDR3 spans 13 residues. CDR1 and CDR2 from the germline V gene are SGHTA and FQGNSA. The ends were cut back, 4 bases at V and 6 bases at J, with 12 bases in the middle. DNA of the CDR3: TGTGCCAGCAGCTCACAGGAGTTTAATGGCTACACCTTC. Amino acids: CASSSQEFNGYTF. Full variable domain (missing parts from reference TRBV7-2 and TRBJ1-2): GAGVSQSPSNKVTEKGKDVELRCDPISGHTALYWYRQSLGQGLEFLIYFQGNSAPDKSGLPSDRFSAERTGGSVSTLTIQRTQQEDSAVYLCASSSQEFNGYTFGSGTRLTVV.

J is TRBJ2-5 and V is TRBV4-1, with 12 bases matching TRBD2. This CDR3 has 18 residues. V shed 0 bases and J 5 bases; nucleotides not matched to a gene: 10. The germline V gene encodes CDR1 MGHRA and CDR2 YSYEKL. The DNA of the CDR3 is TGCGCCAGCAGCCAAGAATTCCTAGCGGGGGGGAGGGTGGAGACCCAGTACTTC. This translates into CASSQEFLAGGRVETQYF.

The table lists this clone with a few counts. This chain connects TRBV25-1 to TRBJ2-2, with TRBD2 matching 10 bases. This CDR3 is built from 17 residues. Germline loops: CDR1 MGHDK, CDR2 SYGVNS. Trimming at V came to 4 bases and at J to 5 bases, leaving 10 bases not matched to a gene. CDR3 residues: CASSGALAGVETGELFF. The CDR3 DNA reads as TGTGCCAGCAGTGGGGCGCTAGCGGGAGTCGAAACCGGGGAGCTGTTTTTT.

This clone is a singleton in its sample. V and J are TRBV7-6 and TRBJ2-7; 8 positions agree with TRBD1. Germline lookup yields CDR1 SGHVS and CDR2 FNYEAQ. V gave up 5 bases and J gave up 6 bases; unmatched junction bases: 9. The CDR3 covers 14 residues. The CDR3 DNA is TGTGCCAGCAGCCTATCGACAGGGGTACTCGAGCAGTACTTC. It specifies CASSLSTGVLEQYF.

The chain links TRBV2 to TRBJ1-3; D remains unclear. The CDR3 loop spans 13 amino acids. The germline V gene encodes CDR1 SNHLY and CDR2 FYNNEI. The V end lost 8 bases, the J end lost 0 bases, and 8 bases lay between the germline ends. The CDR3 region is CASVRDSGNTIYF. The CDR3 DNA follows: TGTGCCAGCGTCCGGGACTCTGGAAACACCATATATTTT.

This clone showed up just a few times. The CDR3 DNA sequence: TGTGCCAGCAGCCAGGACAGCCAATTCTCCTATGGCTACACCTTC. This sequence encodes CASSQDSQFSYGYTF. The chain employs TRBV6-4 and TRBJ1-2, with a possible D match to TRBD1 (6 bases). There are 15 residues in the CDR3. V shed 6 bases and J shed 4 bases, with 18 bases lying between them. Germline V gene sequence: CDR1 MRHNA, CDR2 SNTAGT.

The chain uses TRBV11-2 and TRBJ2-5; 8 nucleotides align to TRBD1. This CDR3 spans 16 amino acids. V gave up 1 base and J gave up 5 bases; unmatched junction bases: 9. The germline V gene encodes CDR1 SGHAT and CDR2 FQNNGV. The DNA of the CDR3 is TGTGCCAGCAGCTTAGTTCCGCAGGGGGCGTCGGAGACCCAGTACTTC. This translates into CASSLVPQGASETQYF.

The chain's CDR3 is CASSPHRQSNYEQYF. DNA of the CDR3: TGTGCCAGCAGTCCACATCGACAGTCGAACTACGAGCAGTACTTC. The rearrangement joins TRBV27 to TRBJ2-7; the D gene is possibly TRBD1 (5 bases). V lost 5 bases and J 3 bases, leaving 17 bases between the germline ends. Per the germline V gene, CDR1 is MNHEY and CDR2 is SMNVEV (reference sequence). This CDR3 has 15 residues.